This TCR beta chain was identified in a study of regulatory T cells after allogeneic stem cell transplantation (dated by TCRdb to between 2017 and 2018). Some background on the complete study: Patients were divided into groups based on whether acute graft-versus-host disease developed within 100 days of stem cell transplantation. Fluorescence-activated cell sorting was used to isolate CD4+CD25+CD127- regulatory T cells from patient PBMCs. Conventional CD4+ T cells defined as CD4+CD25+/-CD127+ were also sorted and TCR-sequenced for comparison in the study. Between patients who did and did not develop acute graft-versus-host disease, the study compared the regulatory T-cell TCR repertoire following allogeneic stem cell transplantation.

Based on its abundance in the sample, this clonotype is medium-sized (0.01 to 0.1%). Its antigen remains unidentified. Base qualities were left out, and no much larger clone turns up one base away. For this chain, trimming is 3 bases at the V end and 4 bases at the J end, and the number of junction bases without a gene match is 7. Reading from cysteine to phenylalanine, the CDR3 counts 15 amino acids. Only the CDR3 DNA stays, 45 bases, in frame from base 1. The listed sequencing device is Illumina MiSeq. Reverse transcription of RNA was performed with the SMARTer RACE cDNA Amplification kit, after which the TCR beta CDR3 region was amplified. The RNeasy Mini Kit was used to extract RNA from the sorted cells. TCR beta amplicons were sequenced using Illumina paired-end sequencing. In the paper's pipeline: MiXCR, VDJtools and the tcR R package were the tools used to analyze the TCR repertoire. The inverse Simpson index was used to quantify diversity, and clones were categorized as rare, small, medium or expanded according to repertoire proportion. TCRdb reprocessed the public reads (quality trimming at Q25 with fastp, clone calling with MiXCR) and kept in-frame beta chains. Rows with a matching CDR3 protein are joined into one entry that keeps the most common DNA and genes. These V and J calls are TCRdb output, not the study's own analysis. Here the sample has approximately 140 distinct CDR3 sequences; 18% occur a single time. The top ten clones comprise roughly 51% of the sample.

The research as a whole found: Because the patient sample size was small, the findings needed to be validated in a larger cohort. In non-GvHD patients, the top 10 regulatory T-cell clones took up a significantly larger share of the repertoire, which suggests expansion of presumably allo-specific protective clones. Diversity of the conventional CD4+ T-cell repertoire was not significantly different between patients with graft-versus-host disease and patients without graft-versus-host disease. None of the regulatory T-cell clones was shared across all patients, and no significant correlation was found between sorted cell numbers and the inverse Simpson index. Patients without graft-versus-host disease showed a less diverse, more focused regulatory T-cell TCR repertoire than patients with the disease.

According to the study, the label for this sample's time point signals: 30 days after allogeneic hematopoietic stem cell transplantation. At 30 days after allogeneic hematopoietic stem cell transplantation, peripheral blood mononuclear cells were collected from the patients. Sample: sorted CD4+ T cells from blood (whether regulatory or conventional is not recorded), taken 30 days after allogeneic stem cell transplant. The sequence joins TRBV12-3 or TRBV12-4 to TRBJ2-7; 9 nucleotides in the junction match TRBD1. This clonotype was obtained from a human patient who had an allogeneic stem cell transplant, so the T cells may come from the graft donor. The CDR3 here reads CASSFRVGQGYEQYF. The DNA sequence reads TGTGCCAGCAGTTTTAGAGTGGGACAGGGTTACGAGCAGTACTTC.